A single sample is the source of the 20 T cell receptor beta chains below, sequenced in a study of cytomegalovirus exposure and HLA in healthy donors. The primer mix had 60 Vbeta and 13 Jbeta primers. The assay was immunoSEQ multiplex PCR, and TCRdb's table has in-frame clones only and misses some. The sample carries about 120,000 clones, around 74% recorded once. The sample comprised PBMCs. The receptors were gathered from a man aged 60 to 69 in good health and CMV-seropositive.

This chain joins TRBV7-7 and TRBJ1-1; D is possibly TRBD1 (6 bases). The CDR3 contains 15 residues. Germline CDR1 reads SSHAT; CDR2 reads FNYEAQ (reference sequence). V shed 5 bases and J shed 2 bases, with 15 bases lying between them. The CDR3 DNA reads TGTGCCAGCAGCCCTCTGACAGGAGATAACACTGAAGCTTTCTTT. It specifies CASSPLTGDNTEAFF.

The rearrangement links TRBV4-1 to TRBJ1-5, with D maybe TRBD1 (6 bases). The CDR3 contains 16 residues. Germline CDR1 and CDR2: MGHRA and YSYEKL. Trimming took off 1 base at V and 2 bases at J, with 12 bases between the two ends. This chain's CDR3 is CASSQGPTGRNQPQHF. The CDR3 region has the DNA TGCGCCAGCAGCCAAGGACCAACAGGGCGCAATCAGCCCCAGCATTTT.

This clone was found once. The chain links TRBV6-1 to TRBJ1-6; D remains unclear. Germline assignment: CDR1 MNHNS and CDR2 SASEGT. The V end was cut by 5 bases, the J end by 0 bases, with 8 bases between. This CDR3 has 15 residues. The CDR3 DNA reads TGTGCCAGCAGTCCTTCGGGCTCCTATAATTCACCCCTCCACTTT. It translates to CASSPSGSYNSPLHF.

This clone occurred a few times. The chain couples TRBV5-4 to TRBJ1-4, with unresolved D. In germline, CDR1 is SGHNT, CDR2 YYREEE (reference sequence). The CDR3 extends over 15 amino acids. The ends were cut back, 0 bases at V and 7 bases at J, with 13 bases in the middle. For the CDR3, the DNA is TGTGCCAGCAGCTTGGATTCCGGGAGAGGTGAAAAACTGTTTTTT. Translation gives CASSLDSGRGEKLFF.

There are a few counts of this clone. The DNA for the CDR3 is TGTGCCAGCAGATACCGACTAGCGGGACAAGAGACCCAGTACTTC. Protein sequence: CASRYRLAGQETQYF. The V call is TRBV5-6, the J call TRBJ2-5; 11 bases match TRBD2. The CDR3 contains 15 residues. J was trimmed by 2 bases and V by 5 bases; bases with no gene match: 5. The germline V gene encodes CDR1 SGHDT and CDR2 YYEEEE.

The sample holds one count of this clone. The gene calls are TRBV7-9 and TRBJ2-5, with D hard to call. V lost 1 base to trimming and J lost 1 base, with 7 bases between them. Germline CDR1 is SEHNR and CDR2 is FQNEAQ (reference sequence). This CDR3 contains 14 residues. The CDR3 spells CASSLGVAQETQYF. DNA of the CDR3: TGTGCCAGCAGCTTAGGTGTGGCCCAAGAGACCCAGTACTTC.

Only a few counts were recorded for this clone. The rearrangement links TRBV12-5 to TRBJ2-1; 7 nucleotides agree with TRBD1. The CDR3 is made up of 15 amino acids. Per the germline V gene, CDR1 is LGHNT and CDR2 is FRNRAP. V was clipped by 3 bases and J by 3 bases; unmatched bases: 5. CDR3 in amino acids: CASGFRDRYYNEQFF. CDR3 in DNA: TGTGCTAGTGGTTTCCGGGACAGATACTACAATGAGCAGTTCTTC.

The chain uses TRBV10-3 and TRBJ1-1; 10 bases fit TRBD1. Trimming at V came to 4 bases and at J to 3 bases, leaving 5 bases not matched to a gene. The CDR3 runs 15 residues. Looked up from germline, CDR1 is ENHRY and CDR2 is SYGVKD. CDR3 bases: TGTGCCATCAGTGGGACAGGGGGTGCTCACACTGAAGCTTTCTTT. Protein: CAISGTGGAHTEAFF.

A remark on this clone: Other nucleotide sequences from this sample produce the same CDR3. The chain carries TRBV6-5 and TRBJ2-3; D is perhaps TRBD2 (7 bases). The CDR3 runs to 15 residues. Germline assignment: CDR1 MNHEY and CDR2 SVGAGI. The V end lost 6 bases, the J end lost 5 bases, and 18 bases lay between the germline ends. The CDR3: CASSRPGGQRDTQYF. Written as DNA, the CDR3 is TGTGCCAGCAGCCGGCCGGGGGGCCAGAGAGATACGCAGTATTTT.

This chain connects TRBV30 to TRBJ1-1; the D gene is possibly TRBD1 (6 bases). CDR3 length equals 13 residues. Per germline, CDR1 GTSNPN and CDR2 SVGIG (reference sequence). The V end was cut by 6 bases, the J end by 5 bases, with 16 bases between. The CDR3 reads CACSPHRDTEAFF. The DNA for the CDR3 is TGTGCCTGCTCTCCCCACAGGGATACTGAAGCTTTCTTT.

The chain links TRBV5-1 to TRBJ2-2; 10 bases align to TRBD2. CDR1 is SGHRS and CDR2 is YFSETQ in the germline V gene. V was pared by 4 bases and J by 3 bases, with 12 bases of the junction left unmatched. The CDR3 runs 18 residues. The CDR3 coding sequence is TGCGCCAGCAGCCCGCTCGGACTAGCGGCAGGGGACACCGGGGAGCTGTTTTTT. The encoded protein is CASSPLGLAAGDTGELFF. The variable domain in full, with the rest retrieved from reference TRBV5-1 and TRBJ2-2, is KAGVTQTPRYLIKTRGQQVTLSCSPISGHRSVSWYQQTPGQGLQFLFEYFSETQRNKGNFPGRFSGRQFSNSRSEMNVSTLELGDSALYLCASSPLGLAAGDTGELFFGEGSRLTVL.

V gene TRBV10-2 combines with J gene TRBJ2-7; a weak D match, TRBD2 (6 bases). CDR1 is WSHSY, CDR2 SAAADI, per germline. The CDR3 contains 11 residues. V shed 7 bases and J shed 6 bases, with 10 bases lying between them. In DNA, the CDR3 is TGCGCCAGCACCGGGACTTTCGAGCAGTACTTC. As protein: CASTGTFEQYF.

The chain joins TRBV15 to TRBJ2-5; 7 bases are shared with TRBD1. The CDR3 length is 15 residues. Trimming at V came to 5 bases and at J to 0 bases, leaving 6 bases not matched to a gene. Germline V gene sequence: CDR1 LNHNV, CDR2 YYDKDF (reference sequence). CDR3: CATSVRQGYQETQYF. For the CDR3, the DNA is TGTGCCACCAGCGTCCGACAGGGATACCAAGAGACCCAGTACTTC.

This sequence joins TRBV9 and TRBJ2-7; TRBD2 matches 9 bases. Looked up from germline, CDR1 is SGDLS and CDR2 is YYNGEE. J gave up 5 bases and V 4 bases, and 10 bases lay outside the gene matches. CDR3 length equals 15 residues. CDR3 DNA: TGTGCCAGCAGCCCCGCGGCGGGGGGGCGAAACGAGCAGTACTTC. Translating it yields CASSPAAGGRNEQYF.

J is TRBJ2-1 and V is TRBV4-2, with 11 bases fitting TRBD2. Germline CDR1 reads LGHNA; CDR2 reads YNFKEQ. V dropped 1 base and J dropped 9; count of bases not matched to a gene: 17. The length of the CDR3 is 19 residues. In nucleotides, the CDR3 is TGTGCCAGCAGCCAAGTCCCCGTGGGATTAGCGGGGGGGCCTAGTGAGCAGTTCTTC. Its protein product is CASSQVPVGLAGGPSEQFF.

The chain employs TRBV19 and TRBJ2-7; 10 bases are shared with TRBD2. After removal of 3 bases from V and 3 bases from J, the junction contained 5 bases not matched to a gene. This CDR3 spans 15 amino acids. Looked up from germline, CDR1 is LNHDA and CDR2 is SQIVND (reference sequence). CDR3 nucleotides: TGTGCCAGTAGTATTGCGTCTAGCGGGAGCTACGAGCAGTACTTC. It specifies CASSIASSGSYEQYF.

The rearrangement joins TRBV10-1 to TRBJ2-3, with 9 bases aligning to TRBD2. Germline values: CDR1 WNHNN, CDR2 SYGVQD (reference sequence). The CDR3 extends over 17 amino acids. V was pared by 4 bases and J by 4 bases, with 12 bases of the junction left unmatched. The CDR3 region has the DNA TGCGCCAGCAGTGGAGCGAAAGGGGGACTAGCCCCAGATACGCAGTATTTT. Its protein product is CASSGAKGGLAPDTQYF.

The CDR3 loop is CASSLPSRVTKNIQYF. Here the CDR3 DNA reads TGTGCCAGCAGCTTACCTTCGAGGGTAACCAAAAACATTCAGTACTTC. The chain links TRBV7-8 to TRBJ2-4; maybe TRBD2 (5 bases). The CDR3 loop spans 16 amino acids. V was pared by 2 bases and J by 2 bases, with 13 bases between. Germline lookup yields CDR1 SGHVS and CDR2 FQNEAQ.

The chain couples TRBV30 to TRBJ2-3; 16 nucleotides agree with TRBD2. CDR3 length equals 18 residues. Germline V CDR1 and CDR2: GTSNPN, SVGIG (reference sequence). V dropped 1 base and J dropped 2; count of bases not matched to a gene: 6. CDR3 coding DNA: TGTGCCTGGAGTGAGGGACTAGCGGGGGGGCTTCTCACAGATACGCAGTATTTT. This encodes CAWSEGLAGGLLTDTQYF.

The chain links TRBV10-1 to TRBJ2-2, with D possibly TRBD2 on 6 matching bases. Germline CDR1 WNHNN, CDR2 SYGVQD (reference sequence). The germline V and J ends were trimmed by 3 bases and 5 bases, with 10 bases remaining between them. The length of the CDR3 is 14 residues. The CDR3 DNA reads TGCGCCAGCAGTGACGTCCGGGGGACCGGGGAGCTGTTTTTT. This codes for CASSDVRGTGELFF.